What follows are 21 T cell receptor beta chains derived from one specimen sequenced in a study of cytomegalovirus exposure and HLA in healthy donors. Primers: 60 Vbeta forward and 13 Jbeta reverse. Repertoires were generated with immunoSEQ multiplex PCR, while TCRdb's copy carries only in-frame clones and drops some. The data hold some 110,000 clones, with 60% to 85% observed a single time. Sequencing was carried out using PBMCs. These receptors all stem from a middle-aged woman in good health and CMV-seropositive.

This chain links TRBV5-5 with TRBJ2-3, with 8 bases matching TRBD2. With 1 base clipped from V and 4 bases from J, the junction kept 14 bases outside the gene matches. The CDR3 is 18 amino acids. Germline loops: CDR1 SGHKS, CDR2 YYEKEE (reference sequence). DNA of the CDR3: TGTGCCAGCAGCTTGAGATGGACTAGCCCAACCGCGCCAGATACGCAGTATTTT. Amino acids: CASSLRWTSPTAPDTQYF.

A few counts support this clone. The chain has TRBV28 and TRBJ1-5, with 9 bases matching TRBD1. The V segment lost 2 bases and the J segment 7 bases; nucleotides outside the gene matches: 9. The CDR3 sequence is 16 residues long. Germline assignment: CDR1 MDHEN and CDR2 SYDVKM. The CDR3 nucleotides read TGTGCCAGCAGTTTAGGGGGACAGGGAGGACCCCAGCCCCAGCATTTT. It is translated as CASSLGGQGGPQPQHF.

CDR3 in amino acids: CASSQDPGGDTDTQYF. The CDR3 DNA reads TGTGCCAGCAGCCAAGATCCAGGGGGAGACACAGATACGCAGTATTTT. This chain connects TRBV4-2 to TRBJ2-3; 7 nucleotides line up with TRBD1. The V gene's germline CDR1 is LGHNA and CDR2 YNFKEQ. This CDR3 is built from 16 residues. Losses at the gene ends were 0 bases for V and 2 bases for J; bases not matched to a gene: 5.

The rearrangement uses TRBV27 and TRBJ2-7; 10 bases fit TRBD2. CDR1 and CDR2 from the germline V gene are MNHEY and SMNVEV (reference sequence). There are 15 residues in the CDR3. Trimming removed 6 bases from V and 2 bases from J; junction bases left unmatched: 7. CDR3 region: CASRLSGGGAYEQYF. For the CDR3, the DNA is TGTGCCAGCAGGTTAAGCGGGGGGGGTGCCTACGAGCAGTACTTC.

The CDR3 DNA sequence: TGCAGCGTCGCGAGGGTCCTTTCCTACGAGCAGTACTTC. Translation gives CSVARVLSYEQYF. The chain links TRBV29-1 to TRBJ2-7; D perhaps matches TRBD2 (5 bases). Germline lookup yields CDR1 SQVTM and CDR2 ANQGSEA. V shed 6 bases and J shed 1 base, with 13 bases lying between them. This CDR3 is built from 13 residues.

This chain joins TRBV7-2 and TRBJ2-2; 9 nucleotides line up with TRBD1. Germline CDR1 and CDR2: SGHTA and FQGNSA. CDR3 length: 16 amino acids. Unmatched junction bases numbered 8, after V lost 4 bases and J lost 5 bases. Written as DNA, the CDR3 is TGTGCCAGCAGCTCGGGCCTGGGACAGGGAACCGGGGAGCTGTTTTTT. Its translation is CASSSGLGQGTGELFF.

CDR3 residues: CASSFSRETQYF. CDR3 DNA: TGTGCCAGCAGCTTTTCCAGGGAGACCCAGTACTTC. The V gene is TRBV11-3, the J gene TRBJ2-5, with no clear D. CDR1 is SGHNT, CDR2 YENEEA, per germline. The CDR3 is 12 residues long. Trimming shortened V by 3 bases and J by 5 bases, and 7 bases separated the two germline ends.

CDR3 amino acids: CASSLNRGPQAQYF. CDR3 sequence (DNA): TGTGCCAGCAGTTTAAACAGGGGGCCGCAGGCGCAGTATTTT. This chain links TRBV27 with TRBJ2-3; the match to TRBD1 covers 9 bases. V lost 2 bases to trimming and J lost 10 bases; unmatched junction nucleotides: 7. The CDR3 loop spans 14 amino acids. Germline values: CDR1 MNHEY, CDR2 SMNVEV (reference sequence).

V and J are TRBV10-3 and TRBJ1-2; D may be TRBD1 (5 bases). The CDR3 covers 12 residues. Trimming left V 8 bases short and J 2 bases short, with 9 bases between. Germline V gene data show CDR1 as ENHRY and CDR2 as SYGVKD. CDR3 protein: CAIQDMNYGYTF. CDR3 nucleotide sequence: TGTGCCATCCAGGACATGAACTATGGCTACACCTTC.

The rearrangement links TRBV29-1 to TRBJ2-7, with 8 bases fitting TRBD1. The CDR3 has 15 residues. CDR1 is SQVTM and CDR2 is ANQGSEA in the germline V gene. V lost 5 bases to trimming and J lost 3 bases; unmatched junction nucleotides: 12. The CDR3 reads CSVRSGTGVLYEQYF. CDR3 nucleotide sequence: TGCAGCGTTCGCTCCGGGACAGGTGTTCTCTACGAGCAGTACTTC.

The chain has TRBV28 and TRBJ2-5; D unclear. The V gene lost 1 base and the J gene lost 2 bases, with 11 bases spanning the gap. The CDR3 runs 15 residues. Germline V gene sequence: CDR1 MDHEN, CDR2 SYDVKM. CDR3 DNA: TGTGCCAGCAGTTTATTTGGGCTTAATCAAGAGACCCAGTACTTC. Translated, it gives CASSLFGLNQETQYF.

J is TRBJ1-6 and V is TRBV4-3; possible D gene TRBD1, 6 bases. Trimming left V 3 bases short and J 10 bases short, with 13 bases between. In germline, CDR1 is LGHNA, CDR2 YSLEER. This CDR3 is 14 amino acids long. CDR3 nucleotide sequence: TGCGCCAGCAGCCAGGGTACAGGGTACTCACCCCTCCACTTT. Translated, it gives CASSQGTGYSPLHF.

The CDR3, as DNA: TGCAGCGTTGAAGATAACCAGGGAGGTGAAAAACTGTTTTTT. Amino acid sequence: CSVEDNQGGEKLFF. This chain links TRBV29-1 with TRBJ1-4, with D possibly being TRBD1 (5 bases). Germline CDR1 is SQVTM and CDR2 is ANQGSEA. The CDR3 runs to 14 residues. The V end was cut by 0 bases, the J end by 7 bases, with 12 bases between.

The V and J genes are TRBV28 and TRBJ2-1; 9 bases line up with TRBD1. CDR1 and CDR2 (germline): MDHEN, SYDVKM. CDR3 length equals 15 residues. The V segment lost 6 bases and the J segment 2 bases; nucleotides outside the gene matches: 5. In DNA form, the CDR3 reads TGTGCCAGCAGGCTTACAGGGGGCCCCTACAATGAGCAGTTCTTC. It codes for CASRLTGGPYNEQFF.

V gene TRBV7-6 combines with J gene TRBJ1-6; D call uncertain. The V and J ends lost 2 bases and 6 bases respectively, with 14 bases between them. This CDR3 is 16 amino acids long. The germline CDR1 and CDR2 sequences are SGHVS and FNYEAQ. CDR3 sequence: CASSLYSNGRNSPLHF. CDR3 nucleotides: TGTGCCAGCAGCTTATACAGTAATGGGCGTAATTCACCCCTCCACTTT.

As for this clone: At one end the junction does not follow the germline gene, possibly because of a read error. The J gene is TRBJ1-1, the V gene TRBV29-1, with TRBD1 identical over 7 bases. This CDR3 spans 12 amino acids. CDR1 and CDR2 (germline): SQVTM, ANQGSEA. The CDR3 coding sequence is TGCAGCGTTGAGCCGACAGGGAGCCGAGCTTTTTTT. Translated, it gives CSVEPTGSRAFF. Full variable domain (outside the CDR3, taken from reference TRBV29-1 and TRBJ1-1): SAVISQKPSRDICQRGTSLTIQCQVDSQVTMMFWYRQQPGQSLTLIATANQGSEATYESGFVIDKFPISRPNLTFSTLTVSNMSPEDSSIYLCSVEPTGSRAFFGQGTRLTVV.

The chain links TRBV4-3 to TRBJ1-1; 7 bases agree with TRBD1. The CDR3 has 17 residues. Losses at the gene ends were 0 bases for V and 2 bases for J; bases not matched to a gene: 9. The germline CDR1 and CDR2 sequences are LGHNA and YSLEER. The CDR3 is CASSQDPGRTGNTEAFF. The CDR3, as DNA: TGCGCCAGCAGCCAAGATCCGGGAAGGACAGGCAACACTGAAGCTTTCTTT.

This chain uses TRBV6-5 with TRBJ2-7, with 7 positions matching TRBD2. The germline V gene encodes CDR1 MNHEY and CDR2 SVGAGI. Losses at the gene ends were 6 bases for V and 2 bases for J; bases not matched to a gene: 7. This CDR3 has 14 amino acids. The CDR3 DNA is TGTGCCAGCAGCCCAGCCGGGAGGCCCTACGAGCAGTACTTC. Translated: CASSPAGRPYEQYF.

Comment on this clone: At one of its ends the junction is not consistent with the germline gene, which may arise from a read error. The chain combines TRBV7-7 with TRBJ2-5; D may be TRBD2 (5 bases). CDR1 and CDR2 from the germline V gene are SSHAT and FNYEAQ (reference sequence). The CDR3 contains 14 residues. CDR3 amino acids: CASSYTSNQETQYF. CDR3 coding DNA: TGTGCTAGCAGCTATACTAGTAACCAAGAGACCCAGTACTTC.

On this clone itself: At one end, the junction sequence differs from germline, possibly due to a read error. V gene TRBV7-9 combines with J gene TRBJ1-2; D not resolved. The germline V gene has CDR1 SEHNR and CDR2 FQNEAQ (reference sequence). The CDR3 contains 13 residues. The CDR3 nucleotides read TGTTCCAGCAGCTTAGTTCGGTCGGGTGGCTACACCTTC. Its protein product is CSSSLVRSGGYTF.

As regards this clone: The germline gene is not matched at one end of the junction; a read error may be the cause. The chain links TRBV18 to TRBJ2-7; 12 nucleotides align to TRBD2. The germline V gene has CDR1 KGHSH and CDR2 LQKENI. The CDR3 runs to 16 residues. In DNA, the CDR3 is TGTGCCAGCCCACCACCCCAACTAGCGGGAGGATACGAGCAGTACTTC. Residues: CASPPPQLAGGYEQYF.